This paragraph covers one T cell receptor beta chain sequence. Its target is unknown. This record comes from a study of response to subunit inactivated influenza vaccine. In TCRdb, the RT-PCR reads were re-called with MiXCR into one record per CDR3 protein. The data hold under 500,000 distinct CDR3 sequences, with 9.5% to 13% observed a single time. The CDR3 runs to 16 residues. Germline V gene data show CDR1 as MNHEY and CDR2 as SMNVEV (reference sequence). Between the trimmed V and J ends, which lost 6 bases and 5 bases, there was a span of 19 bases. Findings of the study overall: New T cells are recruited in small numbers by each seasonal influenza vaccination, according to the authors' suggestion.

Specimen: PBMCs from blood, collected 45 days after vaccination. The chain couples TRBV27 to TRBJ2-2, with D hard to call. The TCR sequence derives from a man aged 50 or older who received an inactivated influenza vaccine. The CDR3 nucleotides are TGTGCCAGCAGCCCGCTAGAGTCGCTCGGAACCGGGGAGCTGTTTTTT. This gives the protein CASSPLESLGTGELFF.